The source of this T cell receptor beta chain is a study of cytomegalovirus exposure and HLA in healthy donors. CDR1 KGHSH and CDR2 LQKENI come from the germline V gene. CDR3 length equals 15 residues. Trimming removed 3 bases from V and 7 bases from J, with 16 bases in between. With regard to this clone: The antigen is not known.

The repertoire was sequenced with immunoSEQ multiplex PCR; TCRdb's copy has only in-frame clones and lacks some. Found here are 160,000 or so clones, 88% of them singletons; the top ten hold roughly 3%. Study-wide findings and caveats: As confirmed in vitro, three CMV-associated chains were specific for CMV antigens. Clusters of TCRs from the first cohort tended to co-occur in the 100 to 150 validation repertoires (as a later analysis found).

The rearrangement links TRBV18 to TRBJ1-5; perhaps TRBD1 as D (6 bases). Source material: PBMCs. The TCR was taken from a man aged 18-30 years in good health and CMV-seronegative. CDR3 nucleotides: TGTGCCAGCTCACCCTATACAGGGAACGGACAGCCCCAGCATTTT. Protein product: CASSPYTGNGQPQHF.